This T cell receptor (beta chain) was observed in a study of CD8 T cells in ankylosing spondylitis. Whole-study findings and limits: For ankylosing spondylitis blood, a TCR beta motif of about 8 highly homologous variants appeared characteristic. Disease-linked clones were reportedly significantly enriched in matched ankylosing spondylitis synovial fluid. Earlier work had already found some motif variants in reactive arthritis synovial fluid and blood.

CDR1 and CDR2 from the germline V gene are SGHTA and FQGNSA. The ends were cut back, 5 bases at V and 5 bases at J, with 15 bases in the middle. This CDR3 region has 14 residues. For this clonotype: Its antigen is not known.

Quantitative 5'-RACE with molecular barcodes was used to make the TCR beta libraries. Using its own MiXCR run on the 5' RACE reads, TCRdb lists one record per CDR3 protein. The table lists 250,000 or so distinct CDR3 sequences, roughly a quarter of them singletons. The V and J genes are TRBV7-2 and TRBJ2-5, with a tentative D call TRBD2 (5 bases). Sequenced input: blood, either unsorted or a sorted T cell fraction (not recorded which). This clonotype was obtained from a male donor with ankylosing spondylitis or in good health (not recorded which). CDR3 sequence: CASSPLASRETQYF. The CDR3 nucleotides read TGTGCCAGCAGCCCGCTAGCTTCGAGGGAGACCCAGTACTTC.